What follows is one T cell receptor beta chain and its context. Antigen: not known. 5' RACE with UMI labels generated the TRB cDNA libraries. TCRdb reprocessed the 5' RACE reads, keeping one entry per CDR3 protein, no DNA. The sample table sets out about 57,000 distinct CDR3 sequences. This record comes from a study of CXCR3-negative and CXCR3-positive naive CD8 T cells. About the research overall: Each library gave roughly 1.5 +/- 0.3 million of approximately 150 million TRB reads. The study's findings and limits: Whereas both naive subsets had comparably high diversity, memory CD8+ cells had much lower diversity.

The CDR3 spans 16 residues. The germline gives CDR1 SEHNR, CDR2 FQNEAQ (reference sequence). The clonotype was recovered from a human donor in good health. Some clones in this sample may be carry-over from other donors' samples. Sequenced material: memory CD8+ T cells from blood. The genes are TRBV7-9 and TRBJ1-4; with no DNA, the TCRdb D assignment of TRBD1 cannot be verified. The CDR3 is CASSTPGGDPNEKLFF.